The rows below give T cell receptor beta chains drawn from one sample of a study of shared clonotypes between healthy human individuals. The method was immunoSEQ multiplex PCR; TCRdb's version includes in-frame clones alone and lacks a portion of them. Of some 680,000 clones listed, 60% to 75% are singletons. Sequencing was carried out using memory CD4+ T cells sorted from blood. These receptors were collected from a woman in her twenties or thirties in good health. CDR3s include the opening cysteine and the closing phenylalanine or tryptophan. D genes are given only for firm matches. Clone size is given for some rows only: seen once, a few or many times, or a class if the clone is expanded.

J | size | D | V | DNA | CDR3
TRBJ2-1 | NA | NA | TRBV12-5 | TGTGCTAGTGGTCCGGGGGCGGGGGAGCAGTTCTTC | CASGPGAGEQFF
TRBJ2-7 | NA | TRBD1 | TRBV25-1 | TGTGCCAGCAGTGAAGGGGACAGGGGCTCCTACGAGCAGTACTTC | CASSEGDRGSYEQYF
TRBJ2-5 | NA | NA | TRBV15 | TGTGCCACCAGCAGAGACAGGGGCCAACAAGAGACCCAGTACTTC | CATSRDRGQQETQYF
TRBJ2-5 | NA | NA | TRBV28 | TGTGCCAGCAGTTTAACAGACAGTCAAGAGACCCAGTACTTC | CASSLTDSQETQYF
TRBJ2-3 | NA | NA | TRBV27 | TGTGCCAGCAGTTTATCGGCGGGAAGCACAGATACGCAGTATTTT | CASSLSAGSTDTQYF
TRBJ2-5 | few | TRBD2 | TRBV29-1 | TGCAGCGTTGAAGGGACTAGCGGGAAGGAAGAGACCCAGTACTTC | CSVEGTSGKEETQYF
TRBJ2-3 | few | NA | TRBV19 | TGTGCCAGTAGTATAAGGGACACAGATACGCAGTATTTT | CASSIRDTDTQYF
TRBJ2-7 | NA | NA | TRBV25-1 | TGTGCCAGCAGACGGACTAAAAGATTCTACGAGCAGTACTTC | CASRRTKRFYEQYF
TRBJ2-3 | few | TRBD2 | TRBV6-1 | TGTGCCAGCAGTGAAGCTAGCGGGCGGGATACGCAGTATTTT | CASSEASGRDTQYF
TRBJ1-1 | once | NA | TRBV2 | TGTGCCAGCAGGGGGCAGGGCACTGAAGCTTTCTTT | CASRGQGTEAFF
TRBJ1-5 | NA | NA | TRBV2 | TGTGCCAGCAGTGAGGTACAGGGTTATGGTCAGCCCCAGCATTTT | CASSEVQGYGQPQHF
TRBJ1-1 | NA | NA | TRBV2 | TGTGCCAGCAGGGAGGGGAGAACGGAAGCTTTCTTT | CASREGRTEAFF
TRBJ2-1 | NA | TRBD2 | TRBV11-2 | TGTGCCAGCAGCCCCTCGGGGAGGGCTTCAGGTGAGCAGTTCTTC | CASSPSGRASGEQFF
TRBJ1-2 | few | NA | TRBV6-5 | TGTGCCAGCACCCACGGAAACGGTGGCTACACCTTC | CASTHGNGGYTF
TRBJ2-1 | NA | NA | TRBV7-9 | TGTGCCAGCAGCTTAGTGGAGGGGACCTACAATGAGCAGTTCTTC | CASSLVEGTYNEQFF
TRBJ2-3 | NA | NA | TRBV5-6 | TGTGCCAGCAGCTTGGCCCTTGTGGATACGCAGTATTTT | CASSLALVDTQYF
TRBJ2-7 | NA | NA | TRBV20-1 | TGCAGTGCTAGCCCCTTCTACGAGCAGTACTTC | CSASPFYEQYF
TRBJ2-1 | few | NA | TRBV7-2 | TGTGCCAGCAGCGATGGGAGCGGGCTCTACAATGAGCAGTTCTTC | CASSDGSGLYNEQFF
TRBJ2-7 | NA | NA | TRBV5-6 | TGTGCCAGCACCAGGACTGATTCGGGAACGCAGTACTTC | CASTRTDSGTQYF
TRBJ1-1 | few | NA | TRBV18 | TGTGCCAGCTCACGGGAGGATGAAGCTTTCTTT | CASSREDEAFF
TRBJ2-7 | few | NA | TRBV11-2 | TGTGCCAGCAGCTTAGGCCCCCCGAGAGAGCAGTACTTC | CASSLGPPREQYF
TRBJ2-1 | NA | TRBD2 | TRBV5-1 | TGCGCCAGCAGCTTGATGGGACTAGCGGGAGAACGGTGGCTCTTC | CASSLMGLAGERWLF
TRBJ2-3 | NA | NA | TRBV9 | TGTGCCAGCAGCAGGGTTCAGGGAGAGACAGATACGCAGTATTTT | CASSRVQGETDTQYF
TRBJ2-1 | NA | NA | TRBV6-5 | TGTGCCAGCACCCCCCCGTGGGGCTCCTACAATGAGCAGTTCTTC | CASTPPWGSYNEQFF
TRBJ2-2 | few | NA | TRBV10-1 | TGCGCCAGCCAACAAAGAAGGGATTGGGAGCTGTTTTTT | CASQQRRDWELFF
TRBJ2-1 | NA | NA | TRBV7-8 | TGTGCCAGCAGCTTGGTGGCTTATGCCAATGAGCAGTTCTTC | CASSLVAYANEQFF
TRBJ1-1 | NA | NA | TRBV30 | TGTGCCTGGATAGGGTGGGACACTGAAGCTTTCTTT | CAWIGWDTEAFF
TRBJ2-7 | NA | TRBD1 | TRBV28 | TGTGCCAGCAGTTTAACCGGGACAGAGACTTACGAGCAGTACTTC | CASSLTGTETYEQYF